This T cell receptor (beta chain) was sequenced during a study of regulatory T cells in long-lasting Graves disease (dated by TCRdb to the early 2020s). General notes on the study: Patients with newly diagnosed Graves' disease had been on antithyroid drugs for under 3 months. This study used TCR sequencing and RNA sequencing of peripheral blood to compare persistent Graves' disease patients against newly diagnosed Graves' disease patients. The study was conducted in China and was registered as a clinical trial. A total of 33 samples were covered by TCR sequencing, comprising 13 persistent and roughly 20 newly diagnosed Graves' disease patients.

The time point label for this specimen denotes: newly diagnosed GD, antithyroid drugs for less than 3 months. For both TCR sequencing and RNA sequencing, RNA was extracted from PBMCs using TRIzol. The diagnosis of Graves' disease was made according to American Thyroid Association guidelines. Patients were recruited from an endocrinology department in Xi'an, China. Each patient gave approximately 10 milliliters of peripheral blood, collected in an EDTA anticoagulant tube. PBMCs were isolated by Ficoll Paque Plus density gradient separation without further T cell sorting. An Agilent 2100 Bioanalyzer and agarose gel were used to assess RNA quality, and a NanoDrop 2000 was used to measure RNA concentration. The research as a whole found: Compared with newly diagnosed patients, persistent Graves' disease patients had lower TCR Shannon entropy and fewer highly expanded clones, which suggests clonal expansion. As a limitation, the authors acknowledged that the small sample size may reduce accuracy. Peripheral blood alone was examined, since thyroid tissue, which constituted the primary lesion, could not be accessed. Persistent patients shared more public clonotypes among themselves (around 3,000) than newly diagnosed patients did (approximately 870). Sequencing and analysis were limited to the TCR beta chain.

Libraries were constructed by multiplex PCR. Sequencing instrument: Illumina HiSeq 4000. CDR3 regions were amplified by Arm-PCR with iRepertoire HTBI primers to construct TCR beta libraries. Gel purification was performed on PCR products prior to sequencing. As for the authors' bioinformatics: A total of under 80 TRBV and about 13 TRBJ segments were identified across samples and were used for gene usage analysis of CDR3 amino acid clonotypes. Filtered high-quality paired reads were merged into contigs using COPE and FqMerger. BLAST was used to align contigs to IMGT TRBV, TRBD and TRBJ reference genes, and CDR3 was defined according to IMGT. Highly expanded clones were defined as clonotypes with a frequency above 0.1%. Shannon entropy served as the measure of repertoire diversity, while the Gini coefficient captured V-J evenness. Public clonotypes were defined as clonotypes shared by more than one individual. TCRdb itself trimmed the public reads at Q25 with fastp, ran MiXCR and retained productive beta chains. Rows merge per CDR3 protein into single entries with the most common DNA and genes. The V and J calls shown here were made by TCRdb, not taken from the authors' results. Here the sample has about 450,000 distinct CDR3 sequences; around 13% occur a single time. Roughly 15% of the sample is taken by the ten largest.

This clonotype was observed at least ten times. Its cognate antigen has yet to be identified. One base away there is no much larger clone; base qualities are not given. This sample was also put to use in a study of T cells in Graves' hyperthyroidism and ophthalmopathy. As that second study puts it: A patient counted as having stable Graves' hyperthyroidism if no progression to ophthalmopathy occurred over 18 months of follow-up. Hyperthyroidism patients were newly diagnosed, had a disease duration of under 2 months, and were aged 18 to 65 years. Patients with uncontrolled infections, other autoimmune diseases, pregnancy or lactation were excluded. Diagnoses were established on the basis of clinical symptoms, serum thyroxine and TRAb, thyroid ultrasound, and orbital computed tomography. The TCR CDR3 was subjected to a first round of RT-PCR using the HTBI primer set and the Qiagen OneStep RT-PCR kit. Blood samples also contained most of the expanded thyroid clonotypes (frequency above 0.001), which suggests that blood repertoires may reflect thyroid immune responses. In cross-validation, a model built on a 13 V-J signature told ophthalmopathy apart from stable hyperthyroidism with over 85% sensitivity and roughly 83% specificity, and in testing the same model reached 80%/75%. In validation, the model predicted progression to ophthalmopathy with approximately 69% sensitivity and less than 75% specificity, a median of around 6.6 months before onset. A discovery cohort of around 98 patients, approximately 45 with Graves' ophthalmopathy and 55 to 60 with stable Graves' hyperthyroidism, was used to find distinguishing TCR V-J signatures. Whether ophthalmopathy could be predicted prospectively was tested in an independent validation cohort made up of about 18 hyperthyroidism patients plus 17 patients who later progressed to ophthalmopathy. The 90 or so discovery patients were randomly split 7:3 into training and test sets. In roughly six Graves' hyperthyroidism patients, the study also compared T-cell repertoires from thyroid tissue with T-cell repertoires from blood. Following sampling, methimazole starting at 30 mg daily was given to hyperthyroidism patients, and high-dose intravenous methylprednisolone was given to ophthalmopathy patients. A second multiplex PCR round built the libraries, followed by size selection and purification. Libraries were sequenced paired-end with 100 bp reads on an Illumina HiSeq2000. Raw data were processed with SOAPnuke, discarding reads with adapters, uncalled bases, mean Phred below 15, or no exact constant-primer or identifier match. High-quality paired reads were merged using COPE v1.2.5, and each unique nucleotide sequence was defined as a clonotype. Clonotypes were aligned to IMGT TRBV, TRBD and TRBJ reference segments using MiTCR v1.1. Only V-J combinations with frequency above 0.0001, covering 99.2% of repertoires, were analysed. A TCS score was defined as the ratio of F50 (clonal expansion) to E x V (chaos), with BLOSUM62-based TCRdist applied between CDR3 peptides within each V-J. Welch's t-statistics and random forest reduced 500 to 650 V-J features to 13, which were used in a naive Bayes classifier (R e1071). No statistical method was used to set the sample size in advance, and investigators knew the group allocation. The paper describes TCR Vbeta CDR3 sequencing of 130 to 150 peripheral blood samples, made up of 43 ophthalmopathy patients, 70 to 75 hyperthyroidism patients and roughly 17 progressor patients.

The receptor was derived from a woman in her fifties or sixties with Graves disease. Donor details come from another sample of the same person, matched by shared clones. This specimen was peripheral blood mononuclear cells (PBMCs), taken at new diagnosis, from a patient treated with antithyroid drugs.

This receptor has the CDR3 CAWSLIQGHYGYTF. The nucleotide sequence is given as TGTGCCTGGAGTCTGATACAGGGGCACTATGGCTACACCTTC. The rearranged chain carries TRBV30 and TRBJ1-2, with 7 bases in between that match TRBD1. After removal of 2 bases from V and 3 bases from J, the junction retains 6 bases not matched to a gene. CDR1 and CDR2, looked up from the germline V gene (reference sequence), are GTSNPN and SVGIG. The CDR3 measures 14 amino acids from cysteine to phenylalanine. The read is trimmed to its CDR3 DNA, 42 bases read in frame from base 1.